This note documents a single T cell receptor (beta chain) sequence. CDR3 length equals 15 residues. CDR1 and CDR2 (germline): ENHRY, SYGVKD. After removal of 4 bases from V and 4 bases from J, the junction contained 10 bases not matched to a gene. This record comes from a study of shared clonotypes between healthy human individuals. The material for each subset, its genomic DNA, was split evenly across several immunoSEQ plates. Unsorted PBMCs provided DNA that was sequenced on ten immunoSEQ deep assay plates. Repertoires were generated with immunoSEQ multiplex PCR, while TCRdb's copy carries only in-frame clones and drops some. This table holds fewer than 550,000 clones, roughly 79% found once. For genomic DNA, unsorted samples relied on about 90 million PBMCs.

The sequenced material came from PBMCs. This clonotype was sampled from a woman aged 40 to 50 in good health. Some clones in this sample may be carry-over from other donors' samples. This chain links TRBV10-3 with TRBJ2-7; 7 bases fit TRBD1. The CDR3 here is CAISGSMTGKYEQYF. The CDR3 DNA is TGTGCCATCAGTGGATCCATGACAGGGAAATACGAGCAGTACTTC.